This T cell receptor beta chain was captured in a study of control samples from healthy donors and cancer patients. Assay used: immunoSEQ multiplex PCR; TCRdb lists only in-frame clones, some missing. In the table there are about 180,000 clones, 90% to 95% of which are singletons. Looked up from germline, CDR1 is MNHEY and CDR2 is SVGAGI. This CDR3 comprises 14 residues. With 4 bases clipped from V and 11 bases from J, the junction kept 13 bases outside the gene matches. The chain is built from TRBV6-5 and TRBJ1-1; 7 bases line up with TRBD1. The receptor's source is a man between 25 and 39 years old in good health. The sample consisted of blood. CDR3 sequence: CASSSWEGAGGAFF. As DNA, the CDR3 is TGTGCCAGCAGTTCCTGGGAGGGGGCTGGAGGGGCTTTCTTT.